The 15 T cell receptor beta chains below all came from one sample that was sequenced in a study of vaccination and CD4 T cells after COVID-19 (dated by TCRdb to between 2022 and 2023). In light of the paper, this sample's treatment or condition label describes: approximately 11-day PBMC culture with coronavirus spike peptide pools or control peptides (ViraFEST assay). Receptor libraries were prepared by PCR. The instrument was an Illumina iSeq 100. DNA from cultured CD4+ T cells underwent TCR sequencing with the Oncomine TCR Beta short-read assay at the Johns Hopkins FTIC core. Using fastp at Q25 and MiXCR, TCRdb reprocessed the public reads and kept productive beta chains. Here each entry gathers all rows of one CDR3 protein and keeps the most common genes and DNA. The sample contains 15,000 or so distinct CDR3 sequences, 45% of them found a single time. Around 18% of the sample rests with the top ten.

Their antigens are not known. The material was CD4+ T cells from blood, cultured in vitro, obtained before SARS-CoV-2 vaccination. The receptors were sampled from a human donor who received a COVID-19 vaccine.

The chain recombines TRBV19 with TRBJ2-3, with 7 bases identical to TRBD1. Germline trimming cut 5 bases from V and 2 bases from J; bases unmatched to any gene: 7. The V gene's germline CDR1 is LNHDA and CDR2 SQIVND (reference sequence). This CDR3 has 15 amino acids. The CDR3 region is CASSQDRHSTDTQYF. The CDR3 nucleotides read TGTGCCAGTAGTCAGGACAGGCATTCCACAGATACGCAGTATTTT.

This clonotype has more than one count but fewer than ten. The V gene is TRBV7-2, the J gene TRBJ1-4; 7 nucleotides line up with TRBD1. The CDR3 runs 14 residues. Germline loops: CDR1 SGHTA, CDR2 FQGNSA. The trim removed 5 bases at V and 6 bases at J, leaving 6 bases unmatched. CDR3 amino acids: CASSPNRGDEKLFF. CDR3 nucleotide sequence: TGTGCCAGCAGCCCGAACAGGGGCGATGAAAAACTGTTTTTT.

The chain carries TRBV5-4 and TRBJ2-2, with 8 bases fitting TRBD2. The junction had 8 bases not matched to a gene; V was cut back by 2 bases and J by 5 bases. Looked up from germline, CDR1 is SGHNT and CDR2 is YYREEE (reference sequence). The CDR3 length is 16 residues. The CDR3 sequence is CASSFGGGGMTGELFF. As DNA, the CDR3 is TGTGCCAGCAGCTTTGGTGGCGGGGGGATGACCGGGGAGCTGTTTTTT.

This chain connects TRBV15 to TRBJ2-2, with 10 nucleotides matching TRBD1. J lost 6 bases, V lost 8 bases, and 3 bases had no gene match. Germline CDR1 LNHNV, CDR2 YYDKDF (reference sequence). There are 13 residues in the CDR3. CDR3 amino acids: CATSDRGAGELFF. CDR3 sequence (DNA): TGTGCCACCTCGGACAGGGGGGCCGGGGAGCTGTTTTTT.

This clonotype was counted a few times. The rearrangement links TRBV15 to TRBJ2-5; a weak D match, TRBD1 (5 bases). The germline V gene has CDR1 LNHNV and CDR2 YYDKDF (reference sequence). The ends were cut back, 0 bases at V and 3 bases at J, with 11 bases in the middle. This CDR3 has 15 amino acids. The CDR3: CATSRDQGREETQYF. DNA for the CDR3: TGTGCCACCAGCAGAGATCAGGGCAGAGAAGAGACCCAGTACTTC.

As DNA, the CDR3 is TGTGCCATCAGGAGACGGGAGGGGAGCTCTGGAAACACCATATATTTT. Protein: CAIRRREGSSGNTIYF. The chain joins TRBV10-3 to TRBJ1-3, with D maybe TRBD1 (5 bases). Trimming stripped 6 bases from V and 0 bases from J, with 15 bases between. Per the germline V gene, CDR1 is ENHRY and CDR2 is SYGVKD. The length of the CDR3 is 16 residues.

This clonotype was counted only a few times. This chain connects TRBV7-7 to TRBJ2-3, with 11 bases matching TRBD2. After removal of 5 bases from V and 5 bases from J, the junction contained 6 bases not matched to a gene. Germline assignment: CDR1 SSHAT and CDR2 FNYEAQ (reference sequence). CDR3 length equals 15 residues. Here the CDR3 reads CASSQTSGVRDTQYF. The CDR3 DNA reads as TGTGCCAGCAGCCAGACTAGCGGGGTGAGAGATACGCAGTATTTT.

In its sample, this clonotype was seen a few times. The chain uses TRBV7-9 and TRBJ1-2; no firm D call. CDR3 length: 12 residues. Germline CDR1 and CDR2: SEHNR and FQNEAQ (reference sequence). V shed 5 bases and J shed 8 bases, with 12 bases lying between them. CDR3 bases: TGTGCCAGCAGCCCAAACACGGAGGGCTACACCTTC. It specifies CASSPNTEGYTF.

This chain links TRBV4-1 with TRBJ1-5; D is undetermined. CDR3 length equals 18 residues. The V gene's germline CDR1 is MGHRA and CDR2 YSYEKL. V lost 1 base, J lost 3 bases, and 19 bases lay in between. Written as DNA, the CDR3 is TGCGCCAGCAGCCAAGTTCATTTACCGGGCCGGCACAATCAGCCCCAGCATTTT. The encoded protein is CASSQVHLPGRHNQPQHF.

CDR3 DNA sequence: TGTGCCAGCAGTGAAGCTGAAGGGAATGAGCAGTTCTTC. It codes for CASSEAEGNEQFF. The chain recombines TRBV2 with TRBJ2-1; D remains unclear. Trimming removed 0 bases from V and 7 bases from J, with 7 bases in between. CDR3 length equals 13 residues. From germline, CDR1 is SNHLY and CDR2 FYNNEI.

This clonotype was observed a single time. CDR3 DNA: TGTGCCAGCGCGCGGGACAGGGACACAGATACGCAGTATTTT. This translates into CASARDRDTDTQYF. The chain uses TRBV2 and TRBJ2-3; 9 positions agree with TRBD1. The V and J ends lost 8 bases and 2 bases, in that order; junction bases with no gene match: 5. The germline V gene has CDR1 SNHLY and CDR2 FYNNEI. This CDR3 contains 14 residues.

This clonotype was seen more than once but under ten times. The rearrangement links TRBV12-3 or TRBV12-4 to TRBJ2-2; D gene unclear. The CDR3 runs to 12 residues. The V end lost 5 bases, the J end lost 5 bases, and 6 bases lay between the germline ends. Here the CDR3 DNA reads TGTGCCAGCAGTACCTCAACCGGGGAGCTGTTTTTT. This gives the protein CASSTSTGELFF.

This clonotype is hyperexpanded. The chain uses TRBV12-3 or TRBV12-4 and TRBJ1-2; D possibly corresponds to TRBD1 (6 bases). The CDR3 contains 14 residues. V was trimmed by 3 bases and J by 3 bases, leaving 11 bases between them. DNA for the CDR3: TGTGCCAGCAGTTTTCCGGGGGCCCACTATGGCTACACCTTC. Encoded protein: CASSFPGAHYGYTF.

As regards this clonotype: Here the CDR3 omits its conserved ending phenylalanine or tryptophan, so a read error is the likely source. The chain uses TRBV6-2 or TRBV6-3 and TRBJ1-2; D unresolved. Germline V gene sequence: CDR1 MNHEY, CDR2 SVGEGT. Deletions cut 2 bases from V and 1 base from J, with 11 bases between. CDR3 length: 15 residues. This CDR3 reads CASSYEGRGNYGYTI. CDR3 nucleotide sequence: TGTGCCAGCAGTTACGAGGGCCGGGGTAACTATGGCTACACCATC.

The rearrangement links TRBV6-1 to TRBJ2-5; 11 nucleotides align to TRBD2. CDR3 length: 15 residues. From germline, CDR1 is MNHNS and CDR2 SASEGT. With 8 bases clipped from V and 2 bases from J, the junction kept 7 bases outside the gene matches. The CDR3 DNA follows: TGTGCCAGCGCCTTAGCGGGGGGGGCACAAGAGACCCAGTACTTC. It specifies CASALAGGAQETQYF.